This TCR beta chain was sequenced in a study of cytomegalovirus exposure and HLA in healthy donors. Looking at the study overall: The 120 or so validation repertoires used a platform that matched the one used for the roughly 650 first-cohort repertoires, as a later analysis reported.

Clones were read by immunoSEQ multiplex PCR, and TCRdb kept only the in-frame ones, dropping some. Of 100,000 to 150,000 clones in the sample, about nine tenths were seen once. Germline V gene sequence: CDR1 KGHSH, CDR2 LQKENI. This CDR3 comprises 11 residues. The V and J ends lost 4 bases and 11 bases respectively, with 9 bases between them. Sequences were obtained from PBMCs. The TCR was taken from a man younger than 40 in good health and CMV-seronegative. The rearrangement links TRBV18 to TRBJ1-5; D is possibly TRBD1 (5 bases). CDR3 region: CASSLGGSQHF. Here the CDR3 DNA reads TGTGCCAGCTCACTCGGGGGGTCCCAGCATTTT.